This T cell receptor beta chain was sequenced in a study of tumor-infiltrating lymphocytes in primary liver carcinoma. A word on this clonotype: The junction differs from germline at one of its ends, possibly a read error.

Co-extraction of both nucleic acids (RNA and DNA) used roughly 18-34 mg of unsorted bulk tissue. TCR beta cDNA came from roughly 550 ng total RNA, primed with a constant-region primer. What produced the TCR beta libraries was three nested multiplex PCR rounds using slightly modified ARM-PCR. The two initial PCR rounds, roughly 10 cycles each, used TRBV1-TRBV30 forward and C-beta reverse primers. TCRdb analysed the multiplex PCR reads with MiXCR anew, one entry per CDR3 protein. The sample has 85,000 to 100,000 distinct CDR3 sequences; around 68% are singletons. CDR3 length: 15 residues. Germline V gene lookup returns CDR1 GTSNPN and CDR2 SVGIG (reference sequence).

The clonotype originates from a man aged 35-49 years with primary liver carcinoma and hepatitis B virus infection. Sequencing was done on a sample of tumor-adjacent normal liver tissue. This sequence joins TRBV30 and TRBJ2-2; the D gene is possibly TRBD2 (5 bases). Here the CDR3 reads CACSVGGLSTGELFF. The DNA of the CDR3 is TGTGCCTGCAGTGTAGGTGGCCTCTCCACCGGGGAGCTGTTCTTT.